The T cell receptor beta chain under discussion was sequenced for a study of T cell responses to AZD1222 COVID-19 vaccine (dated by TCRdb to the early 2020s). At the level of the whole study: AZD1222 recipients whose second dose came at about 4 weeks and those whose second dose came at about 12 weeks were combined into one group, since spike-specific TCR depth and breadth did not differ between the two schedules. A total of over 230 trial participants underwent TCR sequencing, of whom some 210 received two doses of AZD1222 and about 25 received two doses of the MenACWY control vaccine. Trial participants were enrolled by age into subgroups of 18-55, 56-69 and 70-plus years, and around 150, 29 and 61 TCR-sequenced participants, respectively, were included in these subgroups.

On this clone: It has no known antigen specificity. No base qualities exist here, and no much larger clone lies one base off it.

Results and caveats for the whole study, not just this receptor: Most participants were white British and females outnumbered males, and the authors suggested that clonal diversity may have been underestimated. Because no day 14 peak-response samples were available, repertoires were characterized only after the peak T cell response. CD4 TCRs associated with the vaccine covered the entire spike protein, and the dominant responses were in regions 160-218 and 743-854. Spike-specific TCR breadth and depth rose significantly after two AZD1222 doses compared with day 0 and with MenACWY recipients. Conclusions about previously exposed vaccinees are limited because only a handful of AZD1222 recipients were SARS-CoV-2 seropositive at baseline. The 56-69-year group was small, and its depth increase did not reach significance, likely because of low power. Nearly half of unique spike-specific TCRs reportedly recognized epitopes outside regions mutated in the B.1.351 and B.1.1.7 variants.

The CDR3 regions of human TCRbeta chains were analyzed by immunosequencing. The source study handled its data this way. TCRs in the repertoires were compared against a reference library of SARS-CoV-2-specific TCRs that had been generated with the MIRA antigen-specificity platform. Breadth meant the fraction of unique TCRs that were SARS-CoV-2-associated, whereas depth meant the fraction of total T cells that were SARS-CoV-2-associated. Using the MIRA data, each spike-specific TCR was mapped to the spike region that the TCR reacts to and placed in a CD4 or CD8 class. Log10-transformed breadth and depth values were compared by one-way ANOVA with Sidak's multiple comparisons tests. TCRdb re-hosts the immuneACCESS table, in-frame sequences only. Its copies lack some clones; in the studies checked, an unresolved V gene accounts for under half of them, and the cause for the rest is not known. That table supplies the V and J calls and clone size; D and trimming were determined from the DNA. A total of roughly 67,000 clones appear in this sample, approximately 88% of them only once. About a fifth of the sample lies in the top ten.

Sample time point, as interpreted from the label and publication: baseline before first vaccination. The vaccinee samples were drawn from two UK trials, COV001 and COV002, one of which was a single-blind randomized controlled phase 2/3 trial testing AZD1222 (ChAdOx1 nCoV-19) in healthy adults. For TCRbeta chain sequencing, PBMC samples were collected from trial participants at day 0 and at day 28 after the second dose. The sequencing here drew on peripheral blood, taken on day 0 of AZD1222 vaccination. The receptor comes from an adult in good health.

The sequenced DNA: TGTGCCAGCAGCGTAGGACCCATCGGTGAGCAGTTCTTC. The translation is CASSVGPIGEQFF. Recombination connected TRBV9 to TRBJ2-1; the D gene assignment is ambiguous. The trim is 0 bases for V and 9 bases for J, with a gap of 10 bases between the germline ends. The CDR3 goes from the cysteine to the phenylalanine over 13 residues. Only CDR3 DNA remains: 39 bases, in frame from the first base. Taken from the germline V gene, the CDR1 and CDR2 loops are SGDLS and YYNGEE.